This is a list of T cell receptor beta chains from one sample in a study of identical twins. TCRdb passed the 5' RACE reads through MiXCR, listing each CDR3 protein once. This sample has about 240,000 distinct CDR3 sequences; 10% occur once, and the top ten carry approximately 11%. Specimen: memory T cells sorted from blood. All receptors derive from a man in his forties or fifties in good health. Both conserved end residues are part of each CDR3. D genes are given only for firm matches. Clone size, where shown, is once, few, many, or a class for clones that have expanded.

J gene	D gene	clone size	V gene	CDR3 DNA	CDR3 protein
TRBJ2-3	NA	many	TRBV20-1	TGCAGTGCTAGAGGTCTAGGAGCGGGACACACAGATACGCAGTATTTT	CSARGLGAGHTDTQYF
TRBJ2-3	NA	NA	TRBV6-5	TGTGCCAGCAGTTACGGTCCTAGCGGCACAGATACGCAGTATTTT	CASSYGPSGTDTQYF
TRBJ1-2	NA	many	TRBV20-1	TGCAGTGCTAGTCACTGGGGAATCTATGGCTACACCTTC	CSASHWGIYGYTF
TRBJ1-1	NA	NA	TRBV20-1	TGCAGTGCTAGACCTCCGGCCCTGGGGGACACTGAAGCTTTCTTT	CSARPPALGDTEAFF
TRBJ1-2	NA	few	TRBV10-3	TGTGCCATCAGGGAGGACCTAGCTCGCGGCTACACCTTC	CAIREDLARGYTF
TRBJ2-5	NA	few	TRBV10-3	TGTGCCATCAGTGAGTCAGACGGACAAGAGACCCAGTACTTC	CAISESDGQETQYF
TRBJ2-7	NA	once	TRBV20-1	TGCAGTGCTAGTCCGAGTCGCACTTCGGGAGAGTTTCACTACGAGCAGTACTTC	CSASPSRTSGEFHYEQYF
TRBJ2-1	NA	many	TRBV7-9	TGTGCCAGCAGACCAGCCCAGGTGGTTGAGCAGTTCTTC	CASRPAQVVEQFF
TRBJ2-1	NA	NA	TRBV30	TGTGCCTGGAGTGTATATATTGGGCGAGAAGAGTTCTTC	CAWSVYIGREEFF
TRBJ1-2	TRBD1	many	TRBV28	TGTGCCAGCAGTCCGGGGACAGCTGGTCTGGGTGGCTACACCTTC	CASSPGTAGLGGYTF
TRBJ2-7	NA	many	TRBV18	TGTGCCAGCTCACCCCCAGGTACGGGCCGGAAGCAGTACTTC	CASSPPGTGRKQYF
TRBJ2-5	TRBD2	NA	TRBV20-1	TGCAGTGCTCCCAAGCGGGGGGGAATTCGGGAGACCCAGTACTTC	CSAPKRGGIRETQYF
TRBJ1-1	NA	many	TRBV27	TGTGCCAGCAGTTCCAACACTGAAGCTTTCTTT	CASSSNTEAFF
TRBJ2-7	NA	many	TRBV20-1	TGCAGTGCTAGGAGTCACCCCCGGGCGGCCTCCTACGAGCAGTACTTC	CSARSHPRAASYEQYF
TRBJ2-1	NA	NA	TRBV20-1	TGCAGTGCTAGCCCGCATAGCGGCTCCTACAATGAGCAGTTCTTC	CSASPHSGSYNEQFF
TRBJ2-7	NA	NA	TRBV5-1	TGCGCCAGCAGCTTGAGGTCGGGGCGAAGCTCCTACGAGCAGTACTTC	CASSLRSGRSSYEQYF
TRBJ2-5	TRBD2	few	TRBV20-1	TGCAGTGCTGCTACCGGGCTAGCGGGAGTTCAAGAGACCCAGTACTTC	CSAATGLAGVQETQYF
TRBJ2-2	NA	few	TRBV12-3/TRBV12-4	TGTGCCAGCAGTTTACTTCAGGGAGGCACCGGGGAGCTGTTTTTT	CASSLLQGGTGELFF
TRBJ1-1	NA	few	TRBV20-1	TGCAGTGCTAGACCGACTCCTGAAGCTTTCTTT	CSARPTPEAFF
TRBJ1-1	NA	NA	TRBV11-3	TGTGCCAGCAGCTTATCCATCCCCAGCGTGGTTGGCACTGAAGCTTTCTTT	CASSLSIPSVVGTEAFF
TRBJ2-3	TRBD2	few	TRBV10-3	TGTGCCATCAATCCTAGCGGGGCCCCAGATACGCAGTATTTT	CAINPSGAPDTQYF
TRBJ2-7	NA	many	TRBV4-3	TGCGCCAGCAGCCAAGATTCTTTAGGACGCTACGAGCAGTACTTC	CASSQDSLGRYEQYF
TRBJ1-6	NA	NA	TRBV10-3	TGTGCCATCAGTGAGAGGGAGCCCGGACGGTCACCCCTCCACTTT	CAISEREPGRSPLHF
TRBJ2-5	TRBD2	few	TRBV6-5	TGTGCCAGCAGTTACGGCAGCGGGAGCGGCGAGACCCAGTACTTC	CASSYGSGSGETQYF
TRBJ2-2	TRBD1	NA	TRBV7-3	TGTGCCAGCAGGATCGGACAGGGGGCAAACACCGGGGAGCTGTTTTTT	CASRIGQGANTGELFF
TRBJ2-1	TRBD2	NA	TRBV18	TGTGCCAGCTCATTTATAGCGGGAGGCCAGGCGAATCAGCAGTTCTTC	CASSFIAGGQANQQFF
TRBJ1-1	NA	NA	TRBV27	TGTGCCAGCAGTTTATCGGCGCCCCCCGGGAGGAACACTGAAGCTTTCTTT	CASSLSAPPGRNTEAFF
TRBJ2-1	TRBD1	few	TRBV6-2/TRBV6-3	TGTGCCAGCAGTTCGACAGGGCTTACCTACAATGAGCAGTTCTTC	CASSSTGLTYNEQFF
TRBJ1-2	NA	many	TRBV5-1	TGCGCCAGCAGCCTAGGACGGACATCTGGCTATGGCTACACCTTC	CASSLGRTSGYGYTF
TRBJ2-3	NA	many	TRBV12-3/TRBV12-4	TGTGCCAGCAGGCAAGGCACAGATACGCAGTATTTT	CASRQGTDTQYF
TRBJ2-7	TRBD2	many	TRBV6-2/TRBV6-3	TGTGCCAGCAGCCGAGCGACTAGCGGGGCGCGCCCCTACGAGCAGTACTTC	CASSRATSGARPYEQYF
TRBJ2-1	TRBD1	NA	TRBV20-1	TGCAGTGCTAGACCAGGGACAGGGCGCGTTGAGCAGTTCTTC	CSARPGTGRVEQFF